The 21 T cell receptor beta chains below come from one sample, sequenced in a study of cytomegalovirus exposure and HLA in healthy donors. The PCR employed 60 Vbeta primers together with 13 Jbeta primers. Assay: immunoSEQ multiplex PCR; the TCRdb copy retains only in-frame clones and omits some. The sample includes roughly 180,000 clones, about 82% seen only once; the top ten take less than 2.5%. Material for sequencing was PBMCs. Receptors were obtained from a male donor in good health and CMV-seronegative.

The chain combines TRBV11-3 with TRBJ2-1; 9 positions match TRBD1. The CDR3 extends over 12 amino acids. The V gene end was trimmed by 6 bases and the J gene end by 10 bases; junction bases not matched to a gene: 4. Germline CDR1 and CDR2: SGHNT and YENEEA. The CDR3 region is CASRTTGGEQFF. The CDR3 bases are TGTGCCAGCAGAACAACAGGGGGCGAGCAGTTCTTC.

The CDR3 reads CASSIRSGSYTGELFF. The CDR3, as DNA: TGTGCCAGTAGTATCAGGAGCGGGAGTTACACCGGGGAGCTGTTTTTT. The V gene is TRBV19, the J gene TRBJ2-2, with 8 bases identical to TRBD2. CDR3 size: 16 residues. CDR1 is LNHDA, CDR2 SQIVND, per germline (reference sequence). The trim removed 3 bases at V and 3 bases at J, leaving 6 bases unmatched.

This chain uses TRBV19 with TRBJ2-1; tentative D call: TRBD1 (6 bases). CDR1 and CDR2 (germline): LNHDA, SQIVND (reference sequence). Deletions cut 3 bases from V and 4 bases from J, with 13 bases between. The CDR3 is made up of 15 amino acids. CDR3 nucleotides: TGTGCCAGTAGTATCCAAGAACAGGGATACAATGAGCAGTTCTTC. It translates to CASSIQEQGYNEQFF.

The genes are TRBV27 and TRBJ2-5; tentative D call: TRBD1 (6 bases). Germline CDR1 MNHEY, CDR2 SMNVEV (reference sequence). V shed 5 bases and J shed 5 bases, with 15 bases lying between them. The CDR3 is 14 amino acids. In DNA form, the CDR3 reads TGTGCCAGCAGTCCCAGGGGTCTAGGGGAGACCCAGTACTTC. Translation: CASSPRGLGETQYF.

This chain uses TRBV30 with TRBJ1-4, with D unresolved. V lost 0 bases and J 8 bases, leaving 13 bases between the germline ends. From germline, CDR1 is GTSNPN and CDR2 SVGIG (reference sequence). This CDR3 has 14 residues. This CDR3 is CAWSVGRGGEKLFF. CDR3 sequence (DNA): TGTGCCTGGAGTGTAGGACGGGGTGGGGAAAAACTGTTTTTT. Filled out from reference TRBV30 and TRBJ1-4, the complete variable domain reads SQTIHQWPATLVQPVGSPLSLECTVEGTSNPNLYWYRQAAGRGLQLLFYSVGIGQISSEVPQNLSASRPQDRQFILSSKKLLLSDSGFYLCAWSVGRGGEKLFFGSGTQLSVL.

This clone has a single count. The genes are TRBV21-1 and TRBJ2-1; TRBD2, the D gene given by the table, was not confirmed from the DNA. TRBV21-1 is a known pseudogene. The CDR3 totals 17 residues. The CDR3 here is CASSKGSRQPIHNEQFF. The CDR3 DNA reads TGTGCCAGCAGCAAAGGGTCGAGGCAGCCCATCCACAATGAGCAGTTCTTC.

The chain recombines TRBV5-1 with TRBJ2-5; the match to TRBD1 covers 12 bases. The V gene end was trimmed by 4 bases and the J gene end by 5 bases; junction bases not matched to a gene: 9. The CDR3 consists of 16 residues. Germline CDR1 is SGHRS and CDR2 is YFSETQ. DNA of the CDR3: TGCGCCAGCAGCCTTGAGGGGACAGGGGGCAGGGAGACCCAGTACTTC. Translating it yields CASSLEGTGGRETQYF.

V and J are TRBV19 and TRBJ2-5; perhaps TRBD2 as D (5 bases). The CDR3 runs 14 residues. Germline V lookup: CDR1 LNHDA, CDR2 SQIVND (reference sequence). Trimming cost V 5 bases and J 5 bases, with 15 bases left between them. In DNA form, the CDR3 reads TGTGCCAGTAGTCTTCGTAGCGCGGTGGAGACCCAGTACTTC. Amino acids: CASSLRSAVETQYF. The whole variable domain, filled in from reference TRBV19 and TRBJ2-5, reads DGGITQSPKYLFRKEGQNVTLSCEQNLNHDAMYWYRQDPGQGLRLIYYSQIVNDFQKGDIAEGYSVSREKKESFPLTVTSAQKNPTAFYLCASSLRSAVETQYFGPGTRLLVL.

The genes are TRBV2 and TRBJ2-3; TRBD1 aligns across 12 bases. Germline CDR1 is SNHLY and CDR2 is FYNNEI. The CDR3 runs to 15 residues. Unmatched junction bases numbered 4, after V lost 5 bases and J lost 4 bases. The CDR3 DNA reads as TGTGCCAGCAGTTGGGACAGGGGGCGGCCAGATACGCAGTATTTT. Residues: CASSWDRGRPDTQYF.

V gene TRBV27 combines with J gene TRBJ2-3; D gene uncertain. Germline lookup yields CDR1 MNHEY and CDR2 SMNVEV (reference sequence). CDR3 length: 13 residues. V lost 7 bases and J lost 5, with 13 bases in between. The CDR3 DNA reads TGTGCCAGCATGCCCAGAATTCAAGATACGCAGTATTTT. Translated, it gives CASMPRIQDTQYF.

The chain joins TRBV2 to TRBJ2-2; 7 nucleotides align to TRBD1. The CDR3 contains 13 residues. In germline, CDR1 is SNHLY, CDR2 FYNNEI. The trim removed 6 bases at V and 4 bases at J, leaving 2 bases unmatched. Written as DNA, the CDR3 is TGTGCCAGCAGCTCAGGGGGCACCGGGGAGCTGTTTTTT. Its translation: CASSSGGTGELFF.

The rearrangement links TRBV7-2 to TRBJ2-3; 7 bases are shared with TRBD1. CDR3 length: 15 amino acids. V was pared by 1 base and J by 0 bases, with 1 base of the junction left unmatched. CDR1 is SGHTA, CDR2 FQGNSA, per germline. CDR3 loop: CASSLGQGSTDTQYF. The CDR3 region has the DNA TGTGCCAGCAGCTTAGGACAGGGTAGCACAGATACGCAGTATTTT.

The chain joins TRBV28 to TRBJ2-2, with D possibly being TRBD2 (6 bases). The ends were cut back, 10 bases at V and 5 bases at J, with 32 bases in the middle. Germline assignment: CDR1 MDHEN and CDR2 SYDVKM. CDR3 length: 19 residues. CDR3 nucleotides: TGTGCCATACCTGGAGGGGAGACTGGACAAGACTGGCGAACCGGGGAGCTGTTTTTT. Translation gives CAIPGGETGQDWRTGELFF.

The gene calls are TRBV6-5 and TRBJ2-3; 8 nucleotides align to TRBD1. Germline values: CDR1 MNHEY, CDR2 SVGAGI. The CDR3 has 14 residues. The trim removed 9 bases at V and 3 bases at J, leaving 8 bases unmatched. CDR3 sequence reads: CASSLTGGTDTQYF. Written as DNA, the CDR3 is TGTGCCAGTTCCCTCACAGGGGGGACAGATACGCAGTATTTT.

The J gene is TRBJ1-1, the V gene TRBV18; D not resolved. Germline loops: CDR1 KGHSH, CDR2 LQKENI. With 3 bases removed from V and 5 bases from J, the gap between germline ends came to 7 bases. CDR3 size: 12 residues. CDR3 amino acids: CASSPDQTEAFF. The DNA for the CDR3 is TGTGCCAGCTCACCCGATCAGACTGAAGCTTTCTTT.

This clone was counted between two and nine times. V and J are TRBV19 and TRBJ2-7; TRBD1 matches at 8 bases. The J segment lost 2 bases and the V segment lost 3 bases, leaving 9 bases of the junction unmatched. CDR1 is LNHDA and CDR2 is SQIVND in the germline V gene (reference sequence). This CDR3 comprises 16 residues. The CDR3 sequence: CASSMDRVWTAYEQYF. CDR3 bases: TGTGCCAGTAGTATGGACAGGGTATGGACGGCCTACGAGCAGTACTTC.

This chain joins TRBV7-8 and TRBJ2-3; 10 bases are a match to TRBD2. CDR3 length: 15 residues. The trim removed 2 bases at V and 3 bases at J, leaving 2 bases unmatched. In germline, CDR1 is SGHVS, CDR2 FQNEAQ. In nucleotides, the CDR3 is TGTGCCAGCAGCTTACTAGCGGGAGTAACAGATACGCAGTATTTT. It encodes CASSLLAGVTDTQYF. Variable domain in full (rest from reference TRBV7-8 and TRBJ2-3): GAGVSQSPRYKVAKRGQDVALRCDPISGHVSLFWYQQALGQGPEFLTYFQNEAQLDKSGLPSDRFFAERPEGSVSTLKIQRTQQEDSAVYLCASSLLAGVTDTQYFGPGTRLTVL.

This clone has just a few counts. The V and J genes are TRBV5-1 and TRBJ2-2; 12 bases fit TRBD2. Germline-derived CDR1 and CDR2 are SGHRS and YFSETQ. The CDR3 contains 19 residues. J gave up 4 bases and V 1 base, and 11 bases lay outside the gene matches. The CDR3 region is CASSLSLVTSGSPTGELFF. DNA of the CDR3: TGCGCCAGCAGCTTGAGTTTAGTGACTAGCGGGAGTCCCACCGGGGAGCTGTTTTTT.

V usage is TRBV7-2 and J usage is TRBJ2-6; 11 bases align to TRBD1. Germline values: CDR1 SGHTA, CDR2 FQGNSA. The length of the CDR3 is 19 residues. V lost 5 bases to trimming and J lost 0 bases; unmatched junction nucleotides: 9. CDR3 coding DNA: TGTGCCAGCAGCAAGTCAGGACAGGGGGCTATCTCTGGGGCCAACGTCCTGACTTTC. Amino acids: CASSKSGQGAISGANVLTF.

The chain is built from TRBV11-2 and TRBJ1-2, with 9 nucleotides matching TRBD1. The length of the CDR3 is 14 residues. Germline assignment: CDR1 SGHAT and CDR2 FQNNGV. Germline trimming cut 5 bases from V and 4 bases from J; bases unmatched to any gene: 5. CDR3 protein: CASSTGQGSYGYTF. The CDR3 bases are TGTGCCAGCAGCACGGGACAGGGAAGCTATGGCTACACCTTC.

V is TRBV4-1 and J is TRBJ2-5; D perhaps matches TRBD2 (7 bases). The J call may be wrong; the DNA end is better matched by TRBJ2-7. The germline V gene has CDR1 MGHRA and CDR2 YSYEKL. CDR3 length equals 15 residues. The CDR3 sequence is CASSQGEGGGYEQYF. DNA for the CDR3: TGCGCCAGCAGCCAAGGAGAGGGGGGGGGCTACGAGCAGTACTTC.